This T cell receptor beta chain derives from a study of vaccination and CD4 T cells after COVID-19. The treatment here: roughly 10-day PBMC culture with coronavirus spike peptide pools or control peptides (ViraFEST assay). Once obtained from cultured CD4+ T cells, the DNA was sequenced using the Oncomine TCR Beta short-read assay. TCRdb re-called the PCR reads with MiXCR, one entry per CDR3 protein. This table has 7,100 or so distinct CDR3 sequences, 73% appearing once. On this clonotype: What it binds is unknown. The junction and the germline gene differ at one end; a read error may be behind it.

This CDR3 has 18 residues. Germline lookup yields CDR1 DFQATT and CDR2 SNEGSKA (reference sequence). This TCR came from a human donor who had recovered from COVID-19. V usage is TRBV20-1 and J usage is TRBJ2-1, with 7 bases identical to TRBD2. Sequencing was performed on CD4+ T cells from blood, cultured in vitro. This CDR3 reads CSVDLRGGKTSSHNEQFF. The CDR3, as DNA: TGCAGTGTCGACTTGAGGGGAGGGAAAACGAGCTCCCACAATGAGCAGTTCTTC.